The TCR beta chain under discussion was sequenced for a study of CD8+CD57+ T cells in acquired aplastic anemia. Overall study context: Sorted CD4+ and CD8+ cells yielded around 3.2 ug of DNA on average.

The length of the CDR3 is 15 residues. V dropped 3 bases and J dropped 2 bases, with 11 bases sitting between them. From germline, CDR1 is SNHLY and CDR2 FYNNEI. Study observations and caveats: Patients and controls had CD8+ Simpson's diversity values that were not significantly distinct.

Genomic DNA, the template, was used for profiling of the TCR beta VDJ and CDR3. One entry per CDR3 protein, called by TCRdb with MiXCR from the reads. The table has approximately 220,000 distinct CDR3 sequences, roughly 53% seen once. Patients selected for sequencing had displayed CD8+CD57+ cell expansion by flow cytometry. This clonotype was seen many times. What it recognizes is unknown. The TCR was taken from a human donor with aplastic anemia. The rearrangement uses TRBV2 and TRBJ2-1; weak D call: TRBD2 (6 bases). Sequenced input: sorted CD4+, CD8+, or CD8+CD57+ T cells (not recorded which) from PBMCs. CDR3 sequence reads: CASSELAGTYNEQFF. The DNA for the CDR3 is TGTGCCAGCAGTGAGCTGGCGGGGACCTACAATGAGCAGTTCTTC.